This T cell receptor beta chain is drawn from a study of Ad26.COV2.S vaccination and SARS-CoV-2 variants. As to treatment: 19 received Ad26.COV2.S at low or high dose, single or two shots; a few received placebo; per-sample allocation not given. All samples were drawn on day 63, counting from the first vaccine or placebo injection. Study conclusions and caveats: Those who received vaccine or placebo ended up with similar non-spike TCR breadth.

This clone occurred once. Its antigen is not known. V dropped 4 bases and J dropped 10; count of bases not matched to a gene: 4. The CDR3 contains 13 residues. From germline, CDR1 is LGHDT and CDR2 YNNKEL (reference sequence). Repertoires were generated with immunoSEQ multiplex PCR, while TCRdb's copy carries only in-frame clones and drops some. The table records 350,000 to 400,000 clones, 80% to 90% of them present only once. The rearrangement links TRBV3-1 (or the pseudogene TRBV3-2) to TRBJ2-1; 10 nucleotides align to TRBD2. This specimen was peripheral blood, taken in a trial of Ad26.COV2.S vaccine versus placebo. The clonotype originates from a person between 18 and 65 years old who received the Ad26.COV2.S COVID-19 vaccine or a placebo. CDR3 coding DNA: TGTGCCAGCAGCCTAGCGGGGGGAGACGAGCAGTTCTTC. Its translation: CASSLAGGDEQFF.